This note documents a single TCR beta chain sequence. The antigen is undetermined. The data were obtained in a study of PD-1 blockade in classical Hodgkin lymphoma. Germline values: CDR1 ENHRY, CDR2 SYGVKD. The CDR3 contains 14 residues. Trimming shortened V by 2 bases and J by 3 bases, and 7 bases separated the two germline ends. The study, taken as a whole, reports: Reported findings placed baseline TCR diversity lower in newly diagnosed patients (compared with healthy donors). Complete responders started with a diversity level that resembled newly diagnosed patients at baseline.

The table came from immunoSEQ multiplex PCR; TCRdb's copy has only in-frame clones and leaves some out. The sample lists 34,000 or so clones, approximately 90% occurring once. The time point denotes: cycle 4 day 1 (C4D1), after 6 weeks of nivolumab. In every patient, relapse followed autologous stem cell transplantation, while exposure to brentuximab vedotin differed. Starting with thawed PBMCs, CD4+ T cells were purified by magnetic negative selection. Reported best responses ranged across complete response, partial response or progressive disease. The sequences come from CD4+ T cells from blood, collected before the fourth cycle of nivolumab. This sequence was found in a human donor with classical Hodgkin lymphoma. The chain carries TRBV10-3 and TRBJ1-4, with D possibly being TRBD1 (5 bases). CDR3 amino acids: CAISEGTANEKLFF. CDR3 bases: TGTGCCATCAGTGAGGGGACGGCTAATGAAAAACTGTTTTTT.